The text below deals with one T cell receptor (beta chain). This entry is derived from a study of blood T cell repertoires in COVID-19. The length of the CDR3 is 15 residues. Trimming left V 3 bases short and J 8 bases short, with 16 bases between. Germline CDR1 and CDR2: MNHNS and SASEGT. Clones were read by immunoSEQ multiplex PCR, and TCRdb kept only the in-frame ones, dropping some. The data contain 310,000 or so clones, around nine tenths of them singletons. Participants came from fewer than 25 US areas, aged about 18 to 100 years. Categorization into cohorts depended on clinical history that participants reported.

The TCR was taken from a woman in her 40s who had recovered from COVID-19. The sample was PBMCs or T cells enriched from blood (not recorded which). V is TRBV6-1 and J is TRBJ1-4; tentatively, D is TRBD1 (5 bases). The CDR3 nucleotides read TGTGCCAGCAGTGATCCTCGGGGGGGGGAGGAAAAACTGTTTTTT. Translating it yields CASSDPRGGEEKLFF.